The 17 T cell receptor beta chains below come from one sample, sequenced in a study of tumor-infiltrating lymphocytes in primary liver carcinoma. From roughly 21-30 mg of unsorted bulk tissue, DNA and RNA were co-extracted together. TCR beta cDNA was prepared out of about 510 ng total RNA by means of a constant-region primer. Three nested multiplex PCR rounds of slightly modified ARM-PCR generated TCR beta libraries. With TRBV1-TRBV30 forward primers and a C-beta reverse primer, the first two PCR rounds were run for approximately 10 cycles each. A single record per CDR3 protein comes from TCRdb applying MiXCR to the multiplex PCR reads. Counted here are approximately 100,000 distinct CDR3 sequences, 55% to 80% occurring once; the ten biggest clones make up approximately 12%. Sequences were obtained from liver tumor tissue from sampling region 2. This sample's subset: tumor region T2, inferior pole. These receptors all stem from a woman between 55 and 75 years old with primary liver carcinoma and hepatitis B virus infection.

This clonotype was detected many times. This rearrangement joins TRBV6-1 to TRBJ2-1, with TRBD1 matching over 8 bases. Germline loops: CDR1 MNHNS, CDR2 SASEGT. V lost 10 bases and J lost 0; bases outside the gene matches: 8. This CDR3 is 15 amino acids long. CDR3 in DNA: TGTGCCACCGACAGGGGCCTCGACTCCTACAATGAGCAGTTCTTC. Translated: CATDRGLDSYNEQFF.

To note about this clonotype: A much larger clone differs from this one at a single base, so this may be a read error. The chain recombines TRBV6-1 with TRBJ2-7; D may correspond to TRBD1 or TRBD2 (5 bases each). This CDR3 comprises 14 residues. The germline V gene has CDR1 MNHNS and CDR2 SASEGT. The CDR3 nucleotides read TGTGCCAGCATTATCCGGGACGGTCCCTACGAGCACTACTTC. Translation gives CASIIRDGPYEHYF.

This clonotype was seen just once. With a much larger clone just one base away, this may be a read error. This chain connects TRBV7-8 to TRBJ2-2; a weak D match, TRBD2 (5 bases). Germline CDR1 SGHVS, CDR2 FQNEAQ. The CDR3 has 18 residues. Trimming took 1 base from V and 0 from J, leaving 15 bases between them. The CDR3 DNA follows: TGTGCCAGCAGCTTAGTGTTTACGGGAAGATCGAACACCGGGGAGCTGTTTTTT. Translating gives CASSLVFTGRSNTGELFF.

Comment on this clonotype: Because the CDR3 is missing its conserved closing phenylalanine or tryptophan, this is likely a read error. The rearrangement links TRBV29-1 to TRBJ1-1; no clear D. Trimming shortened V by 4 bases and J by 2 bases, and 11 bases separated the two germline ends. This CDR3 is built from 13 residues. Germline lookup yields CDR1 SQVTM and CDR2 ANQGSEA. The CDR3 is CSVAWKGNTEAFS. The CDR3 bases are TGCAGCGTTGCTTGGAAAGGCAACACTGAAGCTTTCTCT.

The count of this clonotype is one. V is TRBV11-2 and J is TRBJ2-7, with D perhaps matching TRBD1 or TRBD2 (6 bases each). The CDR3 consists of 15 residues. CDR1 is SGHAT and CDR2 is FQNNGV in the germline V gene. Trimming shortened V by 10 bases and J by 1 base, and 20 bases separated the two germline ends. CDR3 DNA: TGTGCCAATGGTGTTTTCCAGGGGAGGTCCTACGAGCAGTACTTC. As protein: CANGVFQGRSYEQYF.

In regard to this clonotype: No conserved phenylalanine or tryptophan is present at the end of the CDR3, so a read error is the likely explanation. No DNA is shown, since the ends of the CDR3 on it are uncertain; the CDR3 is the one TCRdb lists. V and J are TRBV11-2 and TRBJ2-3; the D segment call TRBD2 is taken from the table without a DNA check. CDR1 and CDR2 from the germline V gene are SGHAT and FQNNGV. From its first to its last residue, the CDR3 has 8 amino acids. CDR3 region: CASSPGLA.

This clonotype has a single count. The chain employs TRBV11-3 and TRBJ2-1; D possibly matches TRBD1 or TRBD2 (6 bases each). Deletions cut 4 bases from V and 5 bases from J, with 21 bases between. CDR1 and CDR2 (germline): SGHNT, YENEEA. The CDR3 has 17 amino acids. CDR3 sequence reads: CASSSWGARIMDNEQFF. In DNA form, the CDR3 reads TGTGCCAGCAGCTCCTGGGGGGCGCGGATCATGGACAATGAGCAGTTCTTC. Filled out from reference TRBV11-3 and TRBJ2-1, the complete variable domain reads EAGVVQSPRYKIIEKKQPVAFWCNPISGHNTLYWYLQNLGQGPELLIRYENEEAVDDSQLPKDRFSAERLKGVDSTLKIQPAELGDSAVYLCASSSWGARIMDNEQFFGPGTRLTVL.

Note on this clonotype: A read error is likely, as this CDR3 ends without the conserved phenylalanine or tryptophan. CDR3 loop: CASSPGTGGNYEQYT. In DNA, the CDR3 is TGTGCCAGCAGCCCAGGGACAGGGGGCAACTACGAGCAGTACACC. This chain connects TRBV11-3 to TRBJ2-7; 12 bases match TRBD1. After removal of 5 bases from V and 3 bases from J, the junction contained 5 bases not matched to a gene. CDR1 is SGHNT, CDR2 YENEEA, per germline. The CDR3 has 15 residues.

As for this clonotype: One end of the junction varies from germline; a read error may be responsible. The chain links TRBV11-2 to TRBJ1-2, with D perhaps matching TRBD1 (5 bases). Germline values: CDR1 SGHAT, CDR2 FQNNGV. CDR3 length: 15 residues. CDR3: CASSLDQGANYGYAF. CDR3 DNA: TGTGCCAGCAGCTTAGATCAAGGGGCCAACTATGGCTACGCCTTC.

Turning to this clonotype: A read error may account for a junction end that differs from germline. The V gene is TRBV29-1, the J gene TRBJ1-1; D perhaps matches TRBD1 (5 bases). Germline V gene sequence: CDR1 SQVTM, CDR2 ANQGSEA. This CDR3 has 13 residues. The CDR3 region has the DNA TGCAGCGTTGAAGCAGGGAGGAACACTGGAGCTTTCTTT. Translation: CSVEAGRNTGAFF.

This clonotype was counted between two and nine times. A much larger clone lies one base from this, so it may be a read error. The final CDR3 position lacks the conserved phenylalanine or tryptophan, pointing to a likely read error. The chain employs TRBV12-3 or TRBV12-4 and TRBJ2-7; D is uncertain. The CDR3 is 11 amino acids. V was pared by 8 bases and J by 0 bases, with 5 bases between. The CDR3 protein is CASANSYEQYL. CDR3 coding DNA: TGTGCCAGCGCCAACTCCTACGAGCAGTACCTC.

With regard to this clonotype: The junction shows a germline mismatch at one end, possibly a read error. The V call is TRBV11-3, the J call TRBJ2-7, with 7 bases matching TRBD1. CDR1 SGHNT and CDR2 YENEEA come from the germline V gene. The CDR3 totals 15 residues. The CDR3 DNA follows: TGTGCCAGCAGCCCTGGGACAGAGGGCAACTACGACCAGTACTTC. Residues: CASSPGTEGNYDQYF.

This clonotype is a singleton in its sample. At one end the junction does not follow the germline gene, possibly because of a read error. The chain employs TRBV11-2 and TRBJ2-2; D perhaps matches TRBD1 (6 bases). CDR1 and CDR2 from the germline V gene are SGHAT and FQNNGV. CDR3 length: 15 amino acids. This chain's CDR3 is CASSLRLGDTGKLFF. CDR3 DNA: TGTGCCAGCAGTTTACGTCTTGGGGACACCGGGAAGCTGTTTTTT.

This clonotype was seen more than once but under ten times. A single base separates this from a much larger clone, so it may be a read error. This rearrangement joins TRBV11-1 to TRBJ2-2; the D gene is possibly TRBD2 (6 bases). The V gene's germline CDR1 is SGHAT and CDR2 FQDESV (reference sequence). The CDR3 covers 14 residues. For the CDR3, the DNA is TGTGCCAGCAGACCGAGCCTTGGTACCGGGGGGCTGTTTTTT. Protein: CASRPSLGTGGLFF.

Concerning this clonotype itself: One junction end disagrees with the germline gene, perhaps due to a read error. The chain recombines TRBV5-1 with TRBJ2-1, with 8 positions matching TRBD2. The germline V gene encodes CDR1 SGHRS and CDR2 YFSETQ. This CDR3 has 15 residues. The CDR3 DNA reads as TGCGTCAGCAGCTTACAAGCGGGAGTATACAATGAGCAGTTCTTC. It translates to CVSSLQAGVYNEQFF.

This clonotype was seen ten or more times. DNA of the CDR3: TGTGCCAGCTCCTCCCGCCCAGGGGCTCCAGATACGCAGTATTTT. This codes for CASSSRPGAPDTQYF. V and J are TRBV28 and TRBJ2-3, with D tentatively TRBD1 (6 bases). The CDR3 has 15 residues. Trimming removed 8 bases at V and 4 bases at J, with 19 bases between. Germline V gene data show CDR1 as MDHEN and CDR2 as SYDVKM.

This clonotype occurred once. A much larger clone differs by one base, so this may be a read error. V usage is TRBV10-3 and J usage is TRBJ1-1; possible D gene TRBD1, 6 bases. The CDR3 sequence is 13 residues long. The germline V and J ends were trimmed by 10 bases and 0 bases, with 12 bases remaining between them. In germline, CDR1 is ENHRY, CDR2 SYGVKD. The CDR3 loop reads CATRQVMNTEAFF. The CDR3 nucleotides are TGTGCCACTCGACAGGTTATGAACACTGAAGCTTTCTTT.